This T cell receptor (beta chain) originates from a study of cytomegalovirus exposure and HLA in healthy donors. General study points: Evidence from a later analysis indicated that most CMV-associated TCR beta chains looked HLA-restricted. The authors assumed roughly uniform sequencing depth across donors for presence/absence analyses. The authors considered a cluster of highly shared sequence variants likely to be a sequencing artifact.

Comments on this clone: No antigen is known for it.

The PCR employed 60 Vbeta primers together with 13 Jbeta primers. TCRdb's table, derived via immunoSEQ multiplex PCR, lists solely in-frame clones and lacks some. The data show about 98,000 clones, over 60% seen once. The TCR comes from a human donor in good health. Sequenced sample: PBMCs.

This CDR3 is CASSSSGNTDTQYF. The DNA for the CDR3 is TGTGCCAGCAGCTCTAGCGGGAACACAGATACGCAGTATTTT. V and J are TRBV7-6 and TRBJ2-3, with TRBD2 matching over 9 bases. Per germline, CDR1 SGHVS and CDR2 FNYEAQ. V shed 4 bases and J 2 bases; nucleotides not matched to a gene: 1. The CDR3 totals 14 residues.